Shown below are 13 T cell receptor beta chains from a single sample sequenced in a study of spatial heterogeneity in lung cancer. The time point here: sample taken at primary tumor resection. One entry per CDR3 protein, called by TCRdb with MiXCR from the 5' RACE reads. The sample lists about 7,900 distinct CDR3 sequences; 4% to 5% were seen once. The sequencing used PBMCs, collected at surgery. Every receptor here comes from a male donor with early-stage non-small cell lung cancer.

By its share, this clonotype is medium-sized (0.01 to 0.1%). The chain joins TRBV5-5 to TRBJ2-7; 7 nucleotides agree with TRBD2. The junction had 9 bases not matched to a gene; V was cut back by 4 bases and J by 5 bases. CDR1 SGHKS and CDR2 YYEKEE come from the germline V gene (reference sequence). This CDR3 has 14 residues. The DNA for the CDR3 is TGTGCCAGCAGCCTCGGACTAGAAGGCCACGAGCAGTACGTC. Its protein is CASSLGLEGHEQYV.

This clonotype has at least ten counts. The CDR3, as DNA: TGCAGTGCAGGCGGCGTATCAAACTCTGGAAACACCATATATTTT. It encodes CSAGGVSNSGNTIYF. The V gene is TRBV20-1, the J gene TRBJ1-3; D ambiguous. This CDR3 is built from 15 residues. With 6 bases removed from V and 0 bases from J, the gap between germline ends came to 15 bases. Germline CDR1 is DFQATT and CDR2 is SNEGSKA (reference sequence).

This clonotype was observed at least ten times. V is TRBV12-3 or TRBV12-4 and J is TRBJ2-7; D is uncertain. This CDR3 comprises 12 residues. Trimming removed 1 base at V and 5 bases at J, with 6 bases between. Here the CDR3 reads CASSLGGNEQYF. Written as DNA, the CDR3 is TGTGCCAGCAGTTTAGGAGGAAACGAGCAGTACTTC.

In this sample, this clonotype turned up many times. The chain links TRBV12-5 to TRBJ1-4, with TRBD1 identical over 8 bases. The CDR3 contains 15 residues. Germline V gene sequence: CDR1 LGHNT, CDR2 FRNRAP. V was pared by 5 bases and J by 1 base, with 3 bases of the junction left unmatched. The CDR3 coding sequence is TGTGCTAGTGGTCCCGGACAGGGAACTAATGAAAAACTGTTTTTT. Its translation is CASGPGQGTNEKLFF. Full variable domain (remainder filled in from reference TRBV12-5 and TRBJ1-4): DARVTQTPRHKVTEMGQEVTMRCQPILGHNTVFWYRQTMMQGLELLAYFRNRAPLDDSGMPKDRFSAEMPDATLATLKIQPSEPRDSAVYFCASGPGQGTNEKLFFGSGTQLSVL.

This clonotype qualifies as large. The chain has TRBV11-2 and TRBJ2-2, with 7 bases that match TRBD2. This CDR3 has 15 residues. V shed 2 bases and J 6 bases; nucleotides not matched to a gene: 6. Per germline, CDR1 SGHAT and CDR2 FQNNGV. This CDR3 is CASSLNPGGSGELFF. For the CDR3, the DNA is TGTGCCAGCAGCTTAAATCCGGGGGGATCCGGGGAGCTGTTTTTT. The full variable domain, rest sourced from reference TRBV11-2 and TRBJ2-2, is EAGVAQSPRYKIIEKRQSVAFWCNPISGHATLYWYQQILGQGPKLLIQFQNNGVVDDSQLPKDRFSAERLKGVDSTLKIQPAKLEDSAVYLCASSLNPGGSGELFFGEGSRLTVL.

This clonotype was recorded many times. Here the CDR3 reads CASSVDHYLYNEQFF. CDR3 sequence (DNA): TGTGCCAGCAGTGTAGACCACTATCTCTACAATGAGCAGTTCTTC. The V and J genes are TRBV2 and TRBJ2-1; no definite D call. Germline V gene lookup returns CDR1 SNHLY and CDR2 FYNNEI. The CDR3 spans 15 residues. The V gene lost 4 bases and the J gene lost 3 bases, with 13 bases spanning the gap. The variable domain in full, completed from reference TRBV2 and TRBJ2-1, reads EPEVTQTPSHQVTQMGQEVILRCVPISNHLYFYWYRQILGQKVEFLVSFYNNEISEKSEIFDDQFSVERPDGSNFTLKIRSTKLEDSAMYFCASSVDHYLYNEQFFGPGTRLTVL.

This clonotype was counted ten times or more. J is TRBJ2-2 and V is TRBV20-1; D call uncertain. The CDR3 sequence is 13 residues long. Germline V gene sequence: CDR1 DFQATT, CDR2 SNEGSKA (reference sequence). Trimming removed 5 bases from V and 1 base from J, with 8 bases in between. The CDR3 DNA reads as TGCAGTGCTTGGTCTGGGAACACCGGGGAGCTGTTTTTT. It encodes CSAWSGNTGELFF.

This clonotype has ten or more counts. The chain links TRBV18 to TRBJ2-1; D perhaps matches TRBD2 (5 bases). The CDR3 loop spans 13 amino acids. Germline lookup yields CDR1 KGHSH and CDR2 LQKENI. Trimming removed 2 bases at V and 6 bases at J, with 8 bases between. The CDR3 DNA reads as TGTGCCAGCTCACCAGGCCTAGCCAATGAGCAGTTCTTC. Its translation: CASSPGLANEQFF.

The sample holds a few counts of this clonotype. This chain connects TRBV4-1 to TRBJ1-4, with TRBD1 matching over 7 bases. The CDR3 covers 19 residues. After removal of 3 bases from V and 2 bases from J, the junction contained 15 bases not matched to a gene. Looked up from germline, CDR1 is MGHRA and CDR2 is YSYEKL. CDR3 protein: CASSHRQGAMVLTNEKLFF. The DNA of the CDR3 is TGCGCCAGCAGCCATAGACAGGGCGCCATGGTTTTGACTAATGAAAAACTGTTTTTT.

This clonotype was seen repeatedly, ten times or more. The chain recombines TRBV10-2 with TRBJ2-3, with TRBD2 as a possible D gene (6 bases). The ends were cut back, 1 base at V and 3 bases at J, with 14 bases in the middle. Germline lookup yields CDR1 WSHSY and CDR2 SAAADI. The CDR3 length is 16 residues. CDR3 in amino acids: CASSEFGGIGTDTQYF. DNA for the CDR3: TGCGCCAGCAGTGAGTTTGGGGGGATAGGGACAGATACGCAGTATTTT.

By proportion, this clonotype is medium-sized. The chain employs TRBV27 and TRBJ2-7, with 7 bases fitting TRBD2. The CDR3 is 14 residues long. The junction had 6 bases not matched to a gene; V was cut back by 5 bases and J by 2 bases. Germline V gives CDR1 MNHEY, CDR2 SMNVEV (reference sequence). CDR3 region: CASSLRLAPYEQYF. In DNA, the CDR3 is TGTGCCAGCAGTCTAAGACTAGCTCCCTACGAGCAGTACTTC.

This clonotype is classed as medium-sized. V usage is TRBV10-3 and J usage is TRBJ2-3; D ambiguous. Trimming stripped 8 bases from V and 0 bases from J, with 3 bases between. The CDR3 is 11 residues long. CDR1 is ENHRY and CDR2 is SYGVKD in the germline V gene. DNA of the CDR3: TGTGCCATCTCGAGCACAGATACGCAGTATTTT. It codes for CAISSTDTQYF.

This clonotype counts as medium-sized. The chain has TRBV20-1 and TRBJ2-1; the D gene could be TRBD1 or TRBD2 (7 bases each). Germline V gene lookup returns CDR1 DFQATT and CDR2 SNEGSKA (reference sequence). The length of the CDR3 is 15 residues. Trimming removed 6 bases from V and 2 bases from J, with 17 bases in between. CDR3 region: CSATSGDRTYNEQFF. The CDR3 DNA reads TGCAGTGCAACCAGCGGGGACAGAACCTACAATGAGCAGTTCTTC.